This TCR beta chain was sequenced during a study of blood T cell repertoires in COVID-19. Turning to the study itself: Acute and convalescent COVID-19 samples came from the United States, Italy and Spain. T cells, B-cell-depleted T cells, or PBMCs supplied cDNA or gDNA.

In the authors' workflow: Using reference gene primer amplification, nucleated cell counts were estimated. Repertoires were generated with immunoSEQ multiplex PCR, while TCRdb's copy carries only in-frame clones and drops some. The DNA was the basis for D and trimming; V, J and clone size are from that table. The sample includes about 75,000 clones, 88% of them seen just once. This sequence was found in a human donor in a cohort sampled during active COVID-19. The sample comprised peripheral blood.

The CDR3 region is CASTPSRAGGREQYF. The CDR3 bases are TGTGCCAGCACCCCTAGCCGAGCGGGGGGGCGAGAGCAGTACTTC. This sequence joins TRBV6-5 and TRBJ2-7, with 10 bases lining up with TRBD2. J was trimmed by 7 bases and V by 7 bases; bases with no gene match: 13. The germline gives CDR1 MNHEY, CDR2 SVGAGI. The CDR3 runs to 15 residues.